The clone carrying this TCR beta chain was observed a single time. In the PCR, 60 Vbeta and 13 Jbeta primers were used. The assay was immunoSEQ multiplex PCR, and TCRdb's table has in-frame clones only and misses some. Of roughly 190,000 clones listed, 81% are singletons. This specimen belongs to a study of cytomegalovirus exposure and HLA in healthy donors. Deletions cut 1 base from V and 1 base from J, with 17 bases between. CDR3 size: 18 residues. CDR1 is GTSNPN, CDR2 SVGIG, per germline (reference sequence). The sample was PBMCs. The TCR was taken from a man between 18 and 35 years old in good health and CMV-seronegative. V usage is TRBV30 and J usage is TRBJ2-6, with a tentative D call TRBD2 (6 bases). The chain's CDR3 is CAWSGGAGGFSGANVLTF. CDR3 DNA: TGTGCCTGGAGTGGAGGGGCCGGGGGATTTTCTGGGGCCAACGTCCTGACTTTC.